One sample yielded the 11 T cell receptor beta chains listed below, sequenced in a study of T cells of healthy individuals. TCRdb reprocessed the 5' RACE reads via MiXCR and lists one record per CDR3 protein. This table holds tens of thousands of distinct CDR3 sequences, about 16% found once. The receptors were gathered from a human donor in good health.

The chain joins TRBV7-9 to TRBJ2-7; 10 bases fit TRBD2. V was clipped by 3 bases and J by 3 bases; unmatched bases: 5. The CDR3 is 15 residues long. CDR1 SEHNR and CDR2 FQNEAQ come from the germline V gene (reference sequence). The CDR3 DNA sequence: TGTGCCAGCAGCTTCGATAGCGGGGGGATCTACGAGCAGTACTTC. Protein product: CASSFDSGGIYEQYF. Full variable domain (missing parts from reference TRBV7-9 and TRBJ2-7): DTGVSQNPRHKITKRGQNVTFRCDPISEHNRLYWYRQTLGQGPEFLTYFQNEAQLEKSRLLSDRFSAERPKGSFSTLEIQRTEQGDSAMYLCASSFDSGGIYEQYFGPGTRLTVT.

This clonotype was recorded a few times. DNA of the CDR3: TGTGCCAGCATTCCCCCGGGTCTTCCCTCCTACGAGCAGTACTTC. The encoded protein is CASIPPGLPSYEQYF. V usage is TRBV28 and J usage is TRBJ2-7; D uncertain. V lost 7 bases and J 0 bases, leaving 16 bases between the germline ends. This CDR3 spans 15 amino acids. Per the germline V gene, CDR1 is MDHEN and CDR2 is SYDVKM.

This clonotype was seen a few times. This sequence joins TRBV5-1 and TRBJ1-1; D is ambiguous. This CDR3 has 13 amino acids. Germline assignment: CDR1 SGHRS and CDR2 YFSETQ. Trimming shortened V by 2 bases and J by 2 bases, and 7 bases separated the two germline ends. The CDR3 reads CASSLDINTEAFF. The CDR3 nucleotides are TGCGCCAGCAGCTTAGACATAAACACTGAAGCTTTCTTT.

The table lists this clonotype with a few counts. The gene calls are TRBV5-1 and TRBJ2-3, with 10 nucleotides matching TRBD2. Per the germline V gene, CDR1 is SGHRS and CDR2 is YFSETQ. CDR3 length: 15 residues. The V segment lost 5 bases and the J segment 3 bases; nucleotides outside the gene matches: 6. The CDR3 DNA reads as TGCGCCAGCAGTCAGCGGGGGGGCAGAACAGATACGCAGTATTTT. As protein: CASSQRGGRTDTQYF.

The V call is TRBV5-1, the J call TRBJ1-2; D call uncertain. Germline V gene data show CDR1 as SGHRS and CDR2 as YFSETQ. V lost 1 base to trimming and J lost 2 bases, with 15 bases between them. This CDR3 has 16 amino acids. The CDR3 spells CASSLSRPDRNYGYTF. The CDR3 DNA reads as TGCGCCAGCAGCTTGTCTCGCCCAGATCGAAACTATGGCTACACCTTC.

The table lists this clonotype with many counts. The DNA for the CDR3 is TGTGCCAGCAGTGAGCCAGGCAGGGTTTACGATACGCAGTATTTT. Protein product: CASSEPGRVYDTQYF. The chain has TRBV25-1 and TRBJ2-3, with TRBD1 as a possible D gene (5 bases). CDR3 size: 15 residues. The V gene lost 3 bases and the J gene lost 6 bases, with 16 bases spanning the gap. Germline CDR1 reads MGHDK; CDR2 reads SYGVNS.

Ten or more counts support this clonotype. The CDR3, as DNA: TGTGCCACCAGCAGAGCAGGAGGGGAAAGGAACACCATATATTTT. Residues: CATSRAGGERNTIYF. The chain is built from TRBV15 and TRBJ1-3; a possible D gene is TRBD1 (5 bases). V lost 1 base and J lost 7, with 14 bases in between. Germline-derived CDR1 and CDR2 are LNHNV and YYDKDF (reference sequence). This CDR3 spans 15 amino acids. Combining the CDR3 with reference TRBV15 and TRBJ1-3 gives the whole variable domain DAMVIQNPRYQVTQFGKPVTLSCSQTLNHNVMYWYQQKSSQAPKLLFHYYDKDFNNEADTPDNFQSRRPNTSFCFLDIRSPGLGDTAMYLCATSRAGGERNTIYFGEGSWLTVV.

This clonotype was counted at least ten times. V is TRBV19 and J is TRBJ1-5; D is perhaps TRBD1 (6 bases). In germline, CDR1 is LNHDA, CDR2 SQIVND (reference sequence). The CDR3 sequence is 16 residues long. The V gene lost 3 bases and the J gene lost 1 base, with 13 bases spanning the gap. The CDR3 DNA is TGTGCCAGTAGTATGGGGGGCGGGAGAAGCAATCAGCCCCAGCATTTT. This sequence encodes CASSMGGGRSNQPQHF.

This clonotype has a count of ten or more. CDR3 residues: CASALTSSYNEQFF. CDR3 DNA: TGTGCCAGCGCCCTCACCAGCTCCTACAATGAGCAGTTCTTC. This sequence joins TRBV27 and TRBJ2-1; D is unresolved. CDR1 and CDR2 from the germline V gene are MNHEY and SMNVEV (reference sequence). Between the trimmed V and J ends, which lost 8 bases and 0 bases, there was a span of 11 bases. The CDR3 is made up of 14 amino acids.

This clonotype has just a few counts. CDR3 residues: CSARDHSRNTGELFF. CDR3 nucleotide sequence: TGCAGTGCTAGAGATCACTCGAGGAACACCGGGGAGCTGTTTTTT. This chain uses TRBV20-1 with TRBJ2-2; unclear D gene. The CDR3 is 15 amino acids. Germline-derived CDR1 and CDR2 are DFQATT and SNEGSKA (reference sequence). V lost 0 bases to trimming and J lost 1 base, with 9 bases between them.

This clonotype has just a few counts. V usage is TRBV7-2 and J usage is TRBJ2-1; D might be TRBD2 (5 bases). There are 18 residues in the CDR3. Trimming removed 5 bases from V and 5 bases from J, with 25 bases in between. CDR1 SGHTA and CDR2 FQGNSA come from the germline V gene. In nucleotides, the CDR3 is TGTGCCAGCAGCCCCCTAGTTATAGTTGGGAGTATCCACAATGAGCAGTTCTTC. Translated, it gives CASSPLVIVGSIHNEQFF.